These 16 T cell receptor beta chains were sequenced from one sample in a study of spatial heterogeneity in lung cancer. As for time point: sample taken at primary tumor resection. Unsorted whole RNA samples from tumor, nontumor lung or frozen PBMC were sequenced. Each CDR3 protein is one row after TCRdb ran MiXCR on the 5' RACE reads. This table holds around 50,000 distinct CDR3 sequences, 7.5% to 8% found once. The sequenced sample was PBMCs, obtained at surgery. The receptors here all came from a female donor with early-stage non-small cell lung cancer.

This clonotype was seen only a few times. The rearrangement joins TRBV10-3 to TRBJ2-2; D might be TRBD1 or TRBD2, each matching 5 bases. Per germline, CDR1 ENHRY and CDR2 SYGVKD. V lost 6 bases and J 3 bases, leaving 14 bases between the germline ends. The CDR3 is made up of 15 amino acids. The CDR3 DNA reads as TGTGCCATCAGCGTCCGGGACGCCGACACCGGGGAGCTGTTTTTT. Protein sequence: CAISVRDADTGELFF.

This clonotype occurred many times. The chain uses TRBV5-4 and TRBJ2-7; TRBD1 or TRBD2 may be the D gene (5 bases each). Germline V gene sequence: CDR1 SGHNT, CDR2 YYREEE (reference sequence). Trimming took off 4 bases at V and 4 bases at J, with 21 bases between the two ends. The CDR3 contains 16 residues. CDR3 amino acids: CASSRLAGRVEYEQYF. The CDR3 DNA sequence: TGTGCCAGCAGCCGCCTGGCGGGCAGGGTGGAGTACGAGCAGTACTTC. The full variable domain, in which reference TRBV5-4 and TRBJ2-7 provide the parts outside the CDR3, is ETGVTQSPTHLIKTRGQQVTLRCSSQSGHNTVSWYQQALGQGPQFIFQYYREEENGRGNFPPRFSGLQFPNYSSELNVNALELDDSALYLCASSRLAGRVEYEQYFGPGTRLTVT.

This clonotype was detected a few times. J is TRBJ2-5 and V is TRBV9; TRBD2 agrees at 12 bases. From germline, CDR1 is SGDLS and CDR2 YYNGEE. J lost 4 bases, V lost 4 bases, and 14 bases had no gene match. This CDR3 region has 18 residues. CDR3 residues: CASSPRLAGATGGETQYF. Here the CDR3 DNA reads TGTGCCAGCAGCCCGCGACTAGCGGGGGCCACGGGAGGAGAGACCCAGTACTTC.

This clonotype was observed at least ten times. The CDR3 DNA sequence: TGTGCCAGCAGCTTAGGACAGAATAATTCACCCCTCCACTTT. As protein: CASSLGQNNSPLHF. The chain has TRBV7-9 and TRBJ1-6, with a possible D match to TRBD1 (5 bases). The CDR3 runs 14 residues. The germline V and J ends were trimmed by 1 base and 5 bases, with 6 bases remaining between them. CDR1 SEHNR and CDR2 FQNEAQ come from the germline V gene (reference sequence).

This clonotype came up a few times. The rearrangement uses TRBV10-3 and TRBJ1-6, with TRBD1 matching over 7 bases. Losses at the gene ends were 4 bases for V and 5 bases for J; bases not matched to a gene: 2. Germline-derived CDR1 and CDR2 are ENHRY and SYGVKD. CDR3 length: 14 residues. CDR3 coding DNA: TGTGCCATCAGTGGGGACAGCAATAATTCACCCCTCCACTTT. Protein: CAISGDSNNSPLHF.

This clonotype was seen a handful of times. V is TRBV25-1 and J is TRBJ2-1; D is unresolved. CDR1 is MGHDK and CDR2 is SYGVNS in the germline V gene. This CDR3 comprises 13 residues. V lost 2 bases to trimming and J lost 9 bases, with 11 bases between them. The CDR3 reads CASSEGDVSEQFF. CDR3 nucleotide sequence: TGTGCCAGCAGTGAAGGGGATGTCAGTGAGCAGTTCTTC.

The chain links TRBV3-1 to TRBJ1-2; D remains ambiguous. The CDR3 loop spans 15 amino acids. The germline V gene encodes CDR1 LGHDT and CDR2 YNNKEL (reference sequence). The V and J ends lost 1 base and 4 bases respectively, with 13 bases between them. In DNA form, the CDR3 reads TGTGCCAGCAGCCAAGTGGCCGGCCGGCCCTATGGCTACACCTTC. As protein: CASSQVAGRPYGYTF.

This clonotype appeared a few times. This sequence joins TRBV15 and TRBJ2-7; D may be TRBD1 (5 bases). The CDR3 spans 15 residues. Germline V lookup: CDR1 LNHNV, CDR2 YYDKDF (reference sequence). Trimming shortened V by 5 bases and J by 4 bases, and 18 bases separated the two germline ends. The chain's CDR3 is CATSPDSGQAYEQYF. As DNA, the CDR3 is TGTGCCACCAGCCCTGACAGTGGACAAGCATACGAGCAGTACTTC.

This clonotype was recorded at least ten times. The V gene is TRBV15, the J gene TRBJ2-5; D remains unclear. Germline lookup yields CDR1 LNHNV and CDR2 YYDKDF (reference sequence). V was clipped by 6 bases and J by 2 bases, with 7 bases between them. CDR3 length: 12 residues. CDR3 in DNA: TGTGCCACCAGTCTGGGGCAAGAGACCCAGTACTTC. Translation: CATSLGQETQYF.

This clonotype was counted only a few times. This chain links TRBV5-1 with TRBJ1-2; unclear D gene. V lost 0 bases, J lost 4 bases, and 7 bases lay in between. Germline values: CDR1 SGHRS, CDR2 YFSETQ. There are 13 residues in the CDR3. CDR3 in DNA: TGCGCCAGCAGCTTGGATGGGATCTATGGCTACACCTTC. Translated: CASSLDGIYGYTF.

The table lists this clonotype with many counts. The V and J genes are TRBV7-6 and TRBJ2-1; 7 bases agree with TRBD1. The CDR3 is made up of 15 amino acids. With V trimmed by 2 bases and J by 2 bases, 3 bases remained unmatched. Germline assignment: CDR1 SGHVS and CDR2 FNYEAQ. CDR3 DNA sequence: TGTGCCAGCAGCTTATCGGGACAGACCTACAATGAGCAGTTCTTC. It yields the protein CASSLSGQTYNEQFF.

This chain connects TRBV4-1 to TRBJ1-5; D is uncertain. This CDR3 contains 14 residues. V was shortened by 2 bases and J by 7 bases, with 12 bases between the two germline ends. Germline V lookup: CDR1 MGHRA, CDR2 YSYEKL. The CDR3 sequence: CASSQTLHEQPQHF. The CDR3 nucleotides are TGCGCCAGCAGCCAAACACTGCACGAACAGCCCCAGCATTTT.

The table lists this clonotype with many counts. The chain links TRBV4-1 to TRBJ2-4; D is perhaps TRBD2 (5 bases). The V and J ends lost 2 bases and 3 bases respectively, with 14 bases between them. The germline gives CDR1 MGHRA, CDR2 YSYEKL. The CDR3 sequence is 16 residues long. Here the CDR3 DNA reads TGCGCCAGCAGCCAATCGAAATACAGCGGCAAAAACATTCAGTACTTC. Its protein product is CASSQSKYSGKNIQYF.

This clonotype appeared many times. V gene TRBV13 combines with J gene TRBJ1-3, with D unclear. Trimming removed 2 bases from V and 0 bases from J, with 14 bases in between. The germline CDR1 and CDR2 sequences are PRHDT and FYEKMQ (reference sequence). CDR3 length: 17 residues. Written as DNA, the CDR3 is TGTGCCAGCAGCTTAAATGGAGGGCTAGGCTCTGGAAACACCATATATTTT. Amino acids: CASSLNGGLGSGNTIYF. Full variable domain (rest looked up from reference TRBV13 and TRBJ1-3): AAGVIQSPRHLIKEKRETATLKCYPIPRHDTVYWYQQGPGQDPQFLISFYEKMQSDKGSIPDRFSAQQFSDYHSELNMSSLELGDSALYFCASSLNGGLGSGNTIYFGEGSWLTVV.

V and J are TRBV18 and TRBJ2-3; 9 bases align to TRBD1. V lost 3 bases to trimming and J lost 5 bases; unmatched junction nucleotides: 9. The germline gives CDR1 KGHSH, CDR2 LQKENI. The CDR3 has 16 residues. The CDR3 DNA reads TGTGCCAGCTCACCGGAACAGGGGGCGACTTTAGATACGCAGTATTTT. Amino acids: CASSPEQGATLDTQYF. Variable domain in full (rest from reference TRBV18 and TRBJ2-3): NAGVMQNPRHLVRRRGQEARLRCSPMKGHSHVYWYRQLPEEGLKFMVYLQKENIIDESGMPKERFSAEFPKEGPSILRIQQVVRGDSAAYFCASSPEQGATLDTQYFGPGTRLTVL.

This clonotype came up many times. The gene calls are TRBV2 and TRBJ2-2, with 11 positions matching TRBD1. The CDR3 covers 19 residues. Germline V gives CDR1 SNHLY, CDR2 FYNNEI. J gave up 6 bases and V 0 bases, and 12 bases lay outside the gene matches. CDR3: CASSEAPGQGAGSSGELFF. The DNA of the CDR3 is TGTGCCAGCAGTGAAGCCCCAGGACAGGGGGCCGGCAGTTCCGGGGAGCTGTTTTTT.